This TCR beta chain emerged from a study of glioma-infiltrating T cells (dated by TCRdb to 2015 to 2016). Notes on the research overall: Sequencing of TCR alpha- and beta-chain repertoires was performed on glioma tissue, on non-neoplastic brain tissue, and on matched peripheral blood mononuclear cells. To measure divergence between tissue and blood T-cell populations, each tissue-infiltrating repertoire was compared with the peripheral blood repertoire of the same patient. The paired cohort comprised three low-grade glioma patients, about eight primary glioblastoma patients and three non-glioma patients contributing non-neoplastic brain tissue. Broader findings and caveats from the paper: Very few CDR3 sequences were shared between tissue and blood, attributed to high CDR3 diversity and limited sampling. Group comparisons were based on small numbers of patients: three non-neoplastic, three low-grade glioma and about 8 glioblastoma patients. VJ-independent divergence between tissue and blood was below expectation in non-neoplastic patients but above expectation in all gliomas, especially low-grade gliomas.

The CDR3 contains 15 residues, cysteine and phenylalanine counted. The retained sequence is limited to the CDR3, 45 bases, with the frame set at the first base. V loses 1 base, J loses 6 bases, and the germline ends lie 10 bases apart. The germline V gene encodes CDR1 MNHNS and CDR2 SASEGT. This clonotype was observed a handful of times. The antigen it binds to is not known. No base quality values were provided; no much bigger clone lies one nucleotide off. TCR alpha and beta CDR3 regions were amplified with the iRepertoire nested amplicon-rescue multiplex PCR (arm-PCR) platform from RNA. One-step reverse transcription and amplification used roughly 100-450 ng of tissue mRNA or PBMC total RNA as input. Following bead purification, Illumina adapters were added by a secondary multiplex PCR, and libraries between 200 and 400 bp were gel-purified. Libraries carried internal 6-nucleotide barcodes used for demultiplexing. The libraries were sequenced on an Illumina MiSeq using 2x220 or 2x250 nucleotide paired-end reads. The authors' analysis ran thus. Paired reads were merged with FLASH 1.2.11 and aligned to the GRCh37 human genome with BWA-MEM before extracting TRA and TRB reads. V and J assignment used an IMGT-derived reference of cassette sequences and CDR3 motifs that included pseudogenes. Three-frame translation of reads was performed, and productive CDR3s were defined as those with a C...FGXG motif and no stop codons. Unique combinations of V-J cassette pair and CDR3 amino acid sequence were defined as clonotypes. Reads were filtered by Hamming distance, thresholded by each sample's sequence error rate in mapped regions. In TCRdb, the public reads were trimmed at Q25 with fastp and aligned with MiXCR, with productive beta chains retained. Identical CDR3 proteins give one entry, which carries the most common genes and DNA. The V and J calls were determined by TCRdb, not by the authors. The sample table records about 130,000 distinct CDR3 sequences; about 22% of these occur just once. The biggest ten clones account for around a quarter of the sample.

The chain uses TRBV6-1 and TRBJ1-6, with TRBD1 perhaps the D gene, on 5 matching bases. The source material was glioma tissue, nonneoplastic brain tissue, or PBMCs (not recorded which). The source is a human donor with low-grade glioma or glioblastoma, undergoing nonglioma brain surgery, or in good health (not recorded which). The nucleotide sequence reads as follows: TGTGCCAGCAGTGAAGTGGGGGGACGTAATTCACCCCTCCACTTT. It codes for CASSEVGGRNSPLHF.